A selection of T cell receptor beta chains follows, all from one sample in a study of regulatory T cells in long-lasting Graves disease. MiXCR, applied by TCRdb to the multiplex PCR reads, yields one record per CDR3 protein. This table holds about 470,000 distinct CDR3 sequences, roughly a fifth found once. The starting material was peripheral blood mononuclear cells (PBMCs), obtained when the disease was refractory, from a patient treated with antithyroid drugs. Receptors originate from a female donor with Graves disease. Both conserved end residues are trimmed from each CDR3. Fields, in order: clone size, V gene, CDR3 length, CDR3 protein. Part of the rows lack a size; the others show once, few, many or a class for expanded clones.

clone size: many
V gene: TRBV6-1
CDR3 length: 16
CDR3 protein: ASTSSAGLAVYSYEQY

clone size: many
V gene: TRBV6-1
CDR3 length: 11
CDR3 protein: ASNRGTTYEQY

clone size: many
V gene: TRBV10-3
CDR3 length: 12
CDR3 protein: AISDNSGSTEAF

clone size: -
V gene: TRBV28
CDR3 length: 13
CDR3 protein: ASGGPREKYNEQF

clone size: -
V gene: TRBV10-1
CDR3 length: 11
CDR3 protein: ASSAAQSDIQY

clone size: -
V gene: TRBV25-1
CDR3 length: 11
CDR3 protein: ASSVTGEDGYT

clone size: few
V gene: TRBV7-9
CDR3 length: 12
CDR3 protein: ASSSSASSYEQY

clone size: few
V gene: TRBV7-9
CDR3 length: 10
CDR3 protein: ASSLGPAMYT

clone size: -
V gene: TRBV30
CDR3 length: 11
CDR3 protein: AWRGQSNQPQH

clone size: many
V gene: TRBV7-8
CDR3 length: 13
CDR3 protein: ASSRDDRGPYEQY

clone size: few
V gene: TRBV27
CDR3 length: 14
CDR3 protein: ASSPGRTGAPHEQY

clone size: many
V gene: TRBV27
CDR3 length: 12
CDR3 protein: ASRNAGQGYGYT

clone size: many
V gene: TRBV10-3
CDR3 length: 15
CDR3 protein: AILSGAGGVGANVLT

clone size: -
V gene: TRBV5-6
CDR3 length: 11
CDR3 protein: ASSSGQIYGYT

clone size: many
V gene: TRBV20-1
CDR3 length: 11
CDR3 protein: SARAGVGTEAF

clone size: many
V gene: TRBV2
CDR3 length: 12
CDR3 protein: ASGYRVVNQPQH

clone size: -
V gene: TRBV24-1
CDR3 length: 11
CDR3 protein: ATSPEGRGEQY

clone size: -
V gene: TRBV25-1
CDR3 length: 12
CDR3 protein: ASSVSPGGNEQF

clone size: once
V gene: TRBV6-2/TRBV6-3
CDR3 length: 14
CDR3 protein: ASSYLAGTSSGELF

clone size: many
V gene: TRBV27
CDR3 length: 11
CDR3 protein: ASSLVPSGDSH

clone size: many
V gene: TRBV12-3/TRBV12-4
CDR3 length: 11
CDR3 protein: ASGRAANQPQH

clone size: many
V gene: TRBV27
CDR3 length: 12
CDR3 protein: ASAPGHLQETQY

clone size: -
V gene: TRBV20-1
CDR3 length: 12
CDR3 protein: SARLREGYNEQF

clone size: few
V gene: TRBV13
CDR3 length: 11
CDR3 protein: ASSTNTGNTIY

clone size: few
V gene: TRBV12-3/TRBV12-4
CDR3 length: 14
CDR3 protein: ASSSQGRINTGELF

clone size: many
V gene: TRBV2
CDR3 length: 12
CDR3 protein: ASSERTGDQPQH

clone size: -
V gene: TRBV24-1
CDR3 length: 11
CDR3 protein: ATSDFHVGEQY